Sequencing of this T cell receptor (beta chain) was carried out in a study of identical twins. There are many counts of this clonotype. Its cognate antigen is unknown. V gave up 1 base and J gave up 0 bases; unmatched junction bases: 5. This CDR3 contains 16 residues. Per germline, CDR1 DFQATT and CDR2 SNEGSKA (reference sequence). Whole-study findings and limits: In zero-insertion analyses, partial confounding could arise from invariant MAIT and iNKT cells.

From the 5' RACE reads, TCRdb called clonotypes with MiXCR, one entry per CDR3 protein. Here the sample spans hundreds of thousands of distinct CDR3 sequences, more than 6.5% being singletons. The same sample was also used in a study of yellow fever vaccine responses in identical twins.

The chain combines TRBV20-1 with TRBJ2-1; the match to TRBD2 covers 8 bases. Sequenced sample: PBMCs. The sequence came from a woman aged 18-29 years in good health. DNA of the CDR3: TGCAGTGCTAGAGTTTATAGCGGGGCCTCCTACAATGAGCAGTTCTTC. Translated, it gives CSARVYSGASYNEQFF.